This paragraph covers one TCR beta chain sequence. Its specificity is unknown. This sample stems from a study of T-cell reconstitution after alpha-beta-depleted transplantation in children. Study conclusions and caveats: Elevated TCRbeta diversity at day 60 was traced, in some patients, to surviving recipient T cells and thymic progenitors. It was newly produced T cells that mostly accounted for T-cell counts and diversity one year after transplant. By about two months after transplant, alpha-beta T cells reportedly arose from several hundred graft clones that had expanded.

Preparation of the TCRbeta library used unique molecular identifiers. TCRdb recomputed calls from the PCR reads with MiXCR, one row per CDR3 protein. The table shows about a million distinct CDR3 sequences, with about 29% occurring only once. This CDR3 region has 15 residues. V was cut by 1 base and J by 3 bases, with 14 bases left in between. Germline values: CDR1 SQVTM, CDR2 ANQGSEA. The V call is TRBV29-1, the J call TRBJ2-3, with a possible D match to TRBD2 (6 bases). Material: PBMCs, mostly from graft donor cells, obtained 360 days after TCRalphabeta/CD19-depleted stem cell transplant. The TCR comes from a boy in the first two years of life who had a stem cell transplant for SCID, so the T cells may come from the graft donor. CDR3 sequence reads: CSVEAGRGTTDTQYF. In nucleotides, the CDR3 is TGCAGCGTTGAAGCGGGGAGAGGGACTACAGATACGCAGTATTTT.